A single sample is the source of the 30 T cell receptor beta chains below, sequenced in a study of blood T cell repertoires in COVID-19 (dated by TCRdb to about 2020). Library method: the immunoSEQ multiplex PCR assay. Not all clones reach the TCRdb copy of this immuneACCESS table, which keeps in-frame sequences only. Checked studies attribute under half of the gap to unresolved V genes and leave the rest unexplained. This sample gives a few hundred thousand clones in total; roughly 91% of them show up just once. In total, the top ten clones hold 1.9% of the sample. Sequenced material: PBMCs or T cells enriched from blood (not recorded which). The origin of the receptors is a woman aged 55-69 years who had recovered from COVID-19.

The rearrangement uses TRBV28 and TRBJ1-5; unclear D gene. Trimming left V 5 bases short and J 9 bases short, with 8 bases between. Germline V gene sequence: CDR1 MDHEN, CDR2 SYDVKM. The CDR3 runs 11 residues. CDR3 in DNA: TGTGCCAGCAGTACCCAGGCGCCCCAGCATTTT. Translating gives CASSTQAPQHF.

The rearrangement uses TRBV9 and TRBJ2-3, with D possibly TRBD2 on 6 matching bases. V was shortened by 4 bases and J by 5 bases, with 17 bases between the two germline ends. CDR1 and CDR2 from the germline V gene are SGDLS and YYNGEE. This CDR3 is 15 amino acids long. CDR3 sequence (DNA): TGTGCCAGCAGCCCCCGGGACTTGGCTCGAGATACGCAGTATTTT. It is translated as CASSPRDLARDTQYF.

V is TRBV27 and J is TRBJ2-3; TRBD2 aligns across 7 bases. Germline CDR1 and CDR2: MNHEY and SMNVEV (reference sequence). V lost 6 bases and J lost 4; bases outside the gene matches: 4. CDR3 length equals 13 residues. CDR3 in amino acids: CASRTGGPDTQYF. The DNA for the CDR3 is TGTGCCAGCAGGACGGGAGGTCCAGATACGCAGTATTTT.

The chain carries TRBV11-3 and TRBJ1-6; D gene ambiguous. Germline CDR1 and CDR2: SGHNT and YENEEA. This CDR3 spans 14 amino acids. V lost 1 base and J lost 8, with 9 bases in between. The CDR3 bases are TGTGCCAGCAGCTTAGCGTGGGGAGATTCACCCCTCCACTTT. It encodes CASSLAWGDSPLHF.

The chain is built from TRBV11-2 and TRBJ2-7; 7 bases are a match to TRBD1. The CDR3 contains 13 residues. The germline V gene has CDR1 SGHAT and CDR2 FQNNGV. The J segment lost 1 base and the V segment lost 4 bases, leaving 1 base of the junction unmatched. CDR3 sequence: CASSSTGSYEQYF. The CDR3 nucleotides are TGTGCCAGCAGCTCGACAGGGTCCTACGAGCAGTACTTC.

This clone has just one count. The V gene is TRBV10-2, the J gene TRBJ1-5, with TRBD1 matching over 7 bases. The CDR3 covers 16 residues. V dropped 0 bases and J dropped 3; count of bases not matched to a gene: 5. CDR1 and CDR2 (germline): WSHSY, SAAADI. The CDR3 is CASSESKGQLNQPQHF. The CDR3 nucleotides read TGCGCCAGCAGTGAGTCGAAGGGACAGCTCAATCAGCCCCAGCATTTT.

CDR3 sequence (DNA): TGTGCCAGTAGTTCCCCGCAGGGTGATGGCTACACCTTC. This translates into CASSSPQGDGYTF. The chain carries TRBV19 and TRBJ1-2; the D gene is possibly TRBD1 (5 bases). The germline V gene has CDR1 LNHDA and CDR2 SQIVND (reference sequence). This CDR3 is 13 amino acids long. V was trimmed by 5 bases and J by 6 bases, leaving 13 bases between them.

The V gene is TRBV6-5, the J gene TRBJ2-6; TRBD2 agrees at 7 bases. From germline, CDR1 is MNHEY and CDR2 SVGAGI. The J segment lost 10 bases and the V segment lost 6 bases, leaving 6 bases of the junction unmatched. The CDR3 spans 13 residues. CDR3 nucleotide sequence: TGTGCCAGCAGGGCCTTGGGGGGGAACGTCCTGACTTTC. Translated, it gives CASRALGGNVLTF.

The chain joins TRBV6-5 to TRBJ1-5; tentative D call: TRBD1 (5 bases). Trimming took 7 bases from V and 6 from J, leaving 13 bases between them. The CDR3 has 13 amino acids. Looked up from germline, CDR1 is MNHEY and CDR2 is SVGAGI. CDR3 sequence reads: CASMGRAGQPQHF. CDR3 nucleotide sequence: TGTGCCAGCATGGGCAGGGCAGGTCAGCCCCAGCATTTT.

This rearrangement joins TRBV7-3 to TRBJ2-5; D perhaps matches TRBD1 (5 bases). CDR3 size: 14 residues. Trimming shortened V by 5 bases and J by 0 bases, and 10 bases separated the two germline ends. The germline gives CDR1 SGHTA, CDR2 FQGTGA. CDR3 amino acids: CASSLGPHQETQYF. CDR3 bases: TGTGCCAGCAGCCTGGGGCCTCACCAAGAGACCCAGTACTTC.

J is TRBJ2-1 and V is TRBV3-1 (or the pseudogene TRBV3-2); 9 nucleotides match TRBD2. Looked up from germline, CDR1 is LGHDT and CDR2 is YNNKEL (reference sequence). This CDR3 has 12 amino acids. The V segment lost 6 bases and the J segment 15 bases; nucleotides outside the gene matches: 9. The CDR3 DNA is TGTGCCAGCAGTCGCGCGGGGGGGCAAGGGTTCTTC. As protein: CASSRAGGQGFF.

V and J are TRBV6-5 and TRBJ1-5; 9 nucleotides agree with TRBD1. Germline V CDR1 and CDR2: MNHEY, SVGAGI. The junction had 2 bases not matched to a gene; V was cut back by 7 bases and J by 1 base. This CDR3 is built from 14 residues. In DNA form, the CDR3 reads TGTGCCAGCACCGGGACAGGGAGCAATCAGCCCCAGCATTTT. Its protein product is CASTGTGSNQPQHF.

The chain uses TRBV18 and TRBJ1-3, with D possibly TRBD1 on 5 matching bases. The CDR3 runs 16 residues. V lost 5 bases and J 0 bases, leaving 14 bases between the germline ends. Germline CDR1 reads KGHSH; CDR2 reads LQKENI. The CDR3 nucleotides are TGTGCCAGCTCAGGACAACCAGCGTTCTCTGGAAACACCATATATTTT. Protein: CASSGQPAFSGNTIYF.

The V gene is TRBV28, the J gene TRBJ2-7; 7 bases align to TRBD1. The CDR3 contains 16 residues. CDR1 and CDR2 (germline): MDHEN, SYDVKM. V was pared by 2 bases and J by 6 bases, with 13 bases of the junction left unmatched. The CDR3 sequence: CASSLALGQAVAEQYF. CDR3 nucleotides: TGTGCCAGCAGTTTAGCCCTCGGACAGGCGGTTGCCGAGCAGTACTTC. Filled out from reference TRBV28 and TRBJ2-7, the complete variable domain reads DVKVTQSSRYLVKRTGEKVFLECVQDMDHENMFWYRQDPGLGLRLIYFSYDVKMKEKGDIPEGYSVSREKKERFSLILESASTNQTSMYLCASSLALGQAVAEQYFGPGTRLTVT.

This clone has just a few counts. No DNA is shown, since the ends of the CDR3 on it are uncertain; the CDR3 is the one TCRdb lists. The chain recombines TRBV21-1 with TRBJ2-7; TRBD1, the table's D call, lacks a check against the DNA. TRBV21-1 is marked as a pseudogene. Counting both end residues, the CDR3 totals 14 amino acids. CDR3 amino acids: CASSKWGQGSEQYF.

The rearrangement links TRBV30 to TRBJ2-1; possibly TRBD2 for D (6 bases). Trimming cost V 0 bases and J 9 bases, with 12 bases left between them. This CDR3 is built from 13 residues. The germline V gene has CDR1 GTSNPN and CDR2 SVGIG (reference sequence). DNA of the CDR3: TGTGCCTGGAGTGTGAGTAGCGGCCGTGAGCAGTTCTTC. It codes for CAWSVSSGREQFF. Full variable domain (missing parts from reference TRBV30 and TRBJ2-1): SQTIHQWPATLVQPVGSPLSLECTVEGTSNPNLYWYRQAAGRGLQLLFYSVGIGQISSEVPQNLSASRPQDRQFILSSKKLLLSDSGFYLCAWSVSSGREQFFGPGTRLTVL.

This clone was picked up many times. The J gene is TRBJ1-2, the V gene TRBV5-1, with D possibly matching TRBD1 (6 bases). Per germline, CDR1 SGHRS and CDR2 YFSETQ. With 6 bases removed from V and 8 bases from J, the gap between germline ends came to 14 bases. The CDR3 is 12 residues long. The DNA of the CDR3 is TGCGCCAGCACGGGTTCAGGGGTAGGCTACACCTTC. It codes for CASTGSGVGYTF.

The V and J genes are TRBV30 and TRBJ2-2; D may be TRBD2 (6 bases). Germline V gene sequence: CDR1 GTSNPN, CDR2 SVGIG (reference sequence). Between the trimmed V and J ends, which lost 0 bases and 7 bases, there was a span of 12 bases. The CDR3 is 14 amino acids. CDR3 in DNA: TGTGCCTGGAGTGTACCGCTAGCGAGCGGGGAGCTGTTTTTT. It specifies CAWSVPLASGELFF.

CDR3 amino acids: CASSIAGQIISNQPQHF. CDR3 nucleotides: TGTGCCAGTAGTATCGCCGGACAGATAATAAGCAATCAGCCCCAGCATTTT. The chain employs TRBV19 and TRBJ1-5, with D tentatively TRBD1 (6 bases). The CDR3 runs to 17 residues. The V end was cut by 3 bases, the J end by 1 base, with 16 bases between. Germline CDR1 reads LNHDA; CDR2 reads SQIVND (reference sequence).

DNA of the CDR3: TGTGCCAGCGGCGGGAGTACAGATACGCAGTATTTT. Encoded protein: CASGGSTDTQYF. The gene calls are TRBV28 and TRBJ2-3; 7 bases line up with TRBD2. The CDR3 spans 12 residues. Trimming took 8 bases from V and 3 from J; bases not matched to a gene: 2. Germline values: CDR1 MDHEN, CDR2 SYDVKM.

The chain has TRBV10-1 and TRBJ2-7; 7 bases match TRBD2. Losses at the gene ends were 4 bases for V and 2 bases for J; bases not matched to a gene: 8. CDR1 is WNHNN and CDR2 is SYGVQD in the germline V gene (reference sequence). This CDR3 has 15 residues. CDR3 residues: CASSGSQRGAYEQYF. The CDR3 DNA reads TGCGCCAGCAGTGGATCCCAACGGGGGGCCTACGAGCAGTACTTC.

This chain links TRBV28 with TRBJ1-2; TRBD1 aligns across 7 bases. V gave up 6 bases and J gave up 5 bases; unmatched junction bases: 9. Germline loops: CDR1 MDHEN, CDR2 SYDVKM. The CDR3 has 14 amino acids. CDR3 protein: CASSLRTGWYGYTF. CDR3 coding DNA: TGTGCCAGCAGCCTAAGGACAGGATGGTATGGCTACACCTTC.

The genes are TRBV3-1 (or the pseudogene TRBV3-2) and TRBJ1-5; no firm D call. Germline V lookup: CDR1 LGHDT, CDR2 YNNKEL (reference sequence). The V end was cut by 4 bases, the J end by 5 bases, with 12 bases between. The CDR3 has 14 amino acids. The chain's CDR3 is CASSLGGFDQPQHF. The CDR3 DNA reads TGTGCCAGCAGCCTTGGAGGGTTCGATCAGCCCCAGCATTTT.

This chain links TRBV12-5 with TRBJ2-7; the match to TRBD2 covers 9 bases. V lost 0 bases, J lost 5 bases, and 11 bases stayed unmatched. The CDR3 extends over 17 amino acids. CDR1 and CDR2 (germline): LGHNT, FRNRAP. The CDR3 loop is CASGLVLGAGGSHEQYF. The CDR3 DNA sequence: TGTGCTAGTGGTTTGGTACTCGGAGCGGGAGGAAGCCACGAGCAGTACTTC.

The chain is built from TRBV14 and TRBJ1-3; tentative D call: TRBD1 (6 bases). V was clipped by 0 bases and J by 8 bases, with 20 bases between them. Germline V gene data show CDR1 as SGHDN and CDR2 as FVKESK. CDR3 size: 17 residues. CDR3 protein: CASSQEGQPKHTDTIYF. DNA for the CDR3: TGTGCCAGCAGCCAAGAAGGACAGCCTAAACACACGGACACCATATATTTT.

This chain connects TRBV6-4 to TRBJ1-6, with D tentatively TRBD1 (6 bases). The CDR3 totals 11 residues. V was cut by 6 bases and J by 11 bases, with 8 bases left in between. Germline V gene sequence: CDR1 MRHNA, CDR2 SNTAGT. CDR3 bases: TGTGCCAGCAGCTACAGGGCACCCCTCCACTTT. It codes for CASSYRAPLHF.

V usage is TRBV5-4 and J usage is TRBJ1-4; D unclear. V lost 0 bases to trimming and J lost 3 bases, with 6 bases between them. Germline CDR1 is SGHNT and CDR2 is YYREEE (reference sequence). CDR3 size: 14 residues. CDR3 sequence: CASSLGAANEKLFF. The CDR3 nucleotides read TGTGCCAGCAGCTTGGGTGCAGCTAATGAAAAACTGTTTTTT.

The chain combines TRBV21-1 with TRBJ2-6; the table's D call of TRBD2 was not tested on the DNA. TRBV21-1 is a pseudogene locus. This CDR3 region has 18 residues. CDR3 nucleotide sequence: TGTGCCAGCAGCAGTACCCCGGTGGGGGGGTCTGGGGCCAACGTCCTGACTTTC. Encoded protein: CASSSTPVGGSGANVLTF.

This chain links TRBV5-1 with TRBJ2-1; 7 bases are shared with TRBD2. The V segment lost 0 bases and the J segment 1 base; nucleotides outside the gene matches: 4. CDR1 and CDR2 from the germline V gene are SGHRS and YFSETQ. This CDR3 comprises 16 residues. The CDR3 here is CASSLVLADSYNEQFF. CDR3 nucleotides: TGCGCCAGCAGCTTGGTGCTAGCGGATTCCTACAATGAGCAGTTCTTC.

The chain combines TRBV6-5 with TRBJ1-2; tentatively, D is TRBD1 (6 bases). CDR3 size: 14 residues. The germline V and J ends were trimmed by 5 bases and 4 bases, with 14 bases remaining between them. In germline, CDR1 is MNHEY, CDR2 SVGAGI. The CDR3 nucleotides are TGTGCCAGCAGTCGAACAGGGTACGCCTATGGCTACACCTTC. Translation gives CASSRTGYAYGYTF.